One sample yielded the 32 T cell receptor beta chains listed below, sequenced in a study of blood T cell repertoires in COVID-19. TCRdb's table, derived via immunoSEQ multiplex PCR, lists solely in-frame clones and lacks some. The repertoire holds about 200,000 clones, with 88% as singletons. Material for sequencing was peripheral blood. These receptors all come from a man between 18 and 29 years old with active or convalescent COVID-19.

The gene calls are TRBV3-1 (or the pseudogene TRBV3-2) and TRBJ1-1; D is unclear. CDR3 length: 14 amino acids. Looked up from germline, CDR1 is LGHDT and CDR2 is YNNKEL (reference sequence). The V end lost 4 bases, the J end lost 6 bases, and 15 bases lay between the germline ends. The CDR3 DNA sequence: TGTGCCAGCAGCCCGTCCCCCCCCGGGGCTGAAGCTTTCTTT. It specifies CASSPSPPGAEAFF.

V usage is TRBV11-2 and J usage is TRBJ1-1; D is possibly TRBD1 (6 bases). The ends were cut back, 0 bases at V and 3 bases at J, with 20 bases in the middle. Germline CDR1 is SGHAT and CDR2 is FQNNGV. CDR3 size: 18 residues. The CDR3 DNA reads TGTGCCAGCAGCTTAGAACGGGCAGGGGAGAACTTGCACACTGAAGCTTTCTTT. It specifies CASSLERAGENLHTEAFF. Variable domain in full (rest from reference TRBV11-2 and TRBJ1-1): EAGVAQSPRYKIIEKRQSVAFWCNPISGHATLYWYQQILGQGPKLLIQFQNNGVVDDSQLPKDRFSAERLKGVDSTLKIQPAKLEDSAVYLCASSLERAGENLHTEAFFGQGTRLTVV.

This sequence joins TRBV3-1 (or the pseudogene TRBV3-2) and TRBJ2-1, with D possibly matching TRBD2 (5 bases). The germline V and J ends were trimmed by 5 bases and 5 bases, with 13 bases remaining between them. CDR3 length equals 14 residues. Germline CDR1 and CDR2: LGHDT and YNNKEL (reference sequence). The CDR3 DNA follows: TGTGCCAGCAGCGGGCGGACTCACCACAATGAGCAGTTCTTC. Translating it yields CASSGRTHHNEQFF.

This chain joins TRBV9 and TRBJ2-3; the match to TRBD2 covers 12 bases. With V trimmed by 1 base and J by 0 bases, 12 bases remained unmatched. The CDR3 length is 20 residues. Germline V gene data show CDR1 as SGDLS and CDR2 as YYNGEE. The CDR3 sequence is CASSVSPSGRAGPSTDTQYF. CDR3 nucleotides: TGTGCCAGCAGCGTATCCCCTAGCGGGAGGGCCGGCCCAAGCACAGATACGCAGTATTTT. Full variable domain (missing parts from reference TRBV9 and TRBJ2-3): DSGVTQTPKHLITATGQRVTLRCSPRSGDLSVYWYQQSLDQGLQFLIQYYNGEERAKGNILERFSAQQFPDLHSELNLSSLELGDSALYFCASSVSPSGRAGPSTDTQYFGPGTRLTVL.

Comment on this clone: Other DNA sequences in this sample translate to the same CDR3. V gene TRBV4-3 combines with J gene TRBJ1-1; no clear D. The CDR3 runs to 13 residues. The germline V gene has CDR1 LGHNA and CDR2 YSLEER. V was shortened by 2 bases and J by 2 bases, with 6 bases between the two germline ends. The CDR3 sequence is CASSQLRNTEAFF. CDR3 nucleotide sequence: TGCGCCAGCAGCCAACTACGTAACACTGAAGCTTTCTTT.

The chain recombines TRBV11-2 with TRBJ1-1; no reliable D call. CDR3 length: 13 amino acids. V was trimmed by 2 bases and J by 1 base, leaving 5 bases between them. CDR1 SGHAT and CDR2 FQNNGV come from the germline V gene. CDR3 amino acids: CASSLNRNTEAFF. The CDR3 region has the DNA TGTGCCAGCAGCTTAAACAGGAACACTGAAGCTTTCTTT.

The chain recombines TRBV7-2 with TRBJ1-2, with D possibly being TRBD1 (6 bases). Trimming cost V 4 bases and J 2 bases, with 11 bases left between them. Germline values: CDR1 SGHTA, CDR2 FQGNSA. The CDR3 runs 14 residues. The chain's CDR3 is CASSSDSVNYGYTF. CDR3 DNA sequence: TGTGCCAGCAGCTCGGACAGTGTAAACTATGGCTACACCTTC. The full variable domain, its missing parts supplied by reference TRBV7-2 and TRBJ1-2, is GAGVSQSPSNKVTEKGKDVELRCDPISGHTALYWYRQSLGQGLEFLIYFQGNSAPDKSGLPSDRFSAERTGGSVSTLTIQRTQQEDSAVYLCASSSDSVNYGYTFGSGTRLTVV.

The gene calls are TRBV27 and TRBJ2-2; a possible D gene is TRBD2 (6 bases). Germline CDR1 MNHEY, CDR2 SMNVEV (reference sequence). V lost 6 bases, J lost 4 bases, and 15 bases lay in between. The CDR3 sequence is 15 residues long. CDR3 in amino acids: CASRTTSVGTGELFF. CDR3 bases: TGTGCCAGCAGAACGACTAGTGTGGGCACCGGGGAGCTGTTTTTT.

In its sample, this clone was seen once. CDR3 nucleotide sequence: TGTGCCAGCAGCGCCGGGACTAGCGGGAGTTACGAGCAGTACTTC. Amino acids: CASSAGTSGSYEQYF. The chain is built from TRBV2 and TRBJ2-7; 14 bases are a match to TRBD2. In germline, CDR1 is SNHLY, CDR2 FYNNEI. The CDR3 length is 15 residues. Unmatched junction bases numbered 5, after V lost 6 bases and J lost 4 bases.

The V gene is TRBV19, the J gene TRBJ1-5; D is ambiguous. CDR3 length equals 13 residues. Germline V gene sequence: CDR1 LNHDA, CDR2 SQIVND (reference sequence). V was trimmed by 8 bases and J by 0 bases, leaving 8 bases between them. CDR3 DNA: TGTGCCAGTGCGTATGATAGCAATCAGCCCCAGCATTTT. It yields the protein CASAYDSNQPQHF.

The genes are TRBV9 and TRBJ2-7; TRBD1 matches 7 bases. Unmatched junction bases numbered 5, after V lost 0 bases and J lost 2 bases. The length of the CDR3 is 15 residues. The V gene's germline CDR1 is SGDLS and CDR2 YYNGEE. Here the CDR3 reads CASSVAAGTAYEQYF. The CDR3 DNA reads TGTGCCAGCAGCGTAGCCGCCGGGACAGCCTACGAGCAGTACTTC.

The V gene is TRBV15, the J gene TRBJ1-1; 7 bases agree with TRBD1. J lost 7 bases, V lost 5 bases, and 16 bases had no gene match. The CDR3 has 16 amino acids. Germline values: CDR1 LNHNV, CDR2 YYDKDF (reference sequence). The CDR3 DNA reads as TGTGCCACCAGCGGAAACACCGGGACAGCTGATTATGAAGCTTTCTTT. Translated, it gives CATSGNTGTADYEAFF. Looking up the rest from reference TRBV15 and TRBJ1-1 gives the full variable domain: DAMVIQNPRYQVTQFGKPVTLSCSQTLNHNVMYWYQQKSSQAPKLLFHYYDKDFNNEADTPDNFQSRRPNTSFCFLDIRSPGLGDTAMYLCATSGNTGTADYEAFFGQGTRLTVV.

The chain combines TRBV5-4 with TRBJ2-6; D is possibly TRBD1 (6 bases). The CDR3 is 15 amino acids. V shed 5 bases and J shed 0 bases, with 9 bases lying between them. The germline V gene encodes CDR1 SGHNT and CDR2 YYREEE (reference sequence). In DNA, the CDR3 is TGTGCCAGCAGAACAGGGAGCTCTGGGGCCAACGTCCTGACTTTC. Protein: CASRTGSSGANVLTF.

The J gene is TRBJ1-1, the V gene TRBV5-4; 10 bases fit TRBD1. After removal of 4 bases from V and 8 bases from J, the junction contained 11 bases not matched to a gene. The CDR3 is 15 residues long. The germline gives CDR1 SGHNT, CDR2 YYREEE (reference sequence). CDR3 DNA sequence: TGTGCCAGCAGCAACCGGGACAGGGGCCCTTGGGAAGCTTTCTTT. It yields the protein CASSNRDRGPWEAFF. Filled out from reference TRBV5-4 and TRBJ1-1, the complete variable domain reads ETGVTQSPTHLIKTRGQQVTLRCSSQSGHNTVSWYQQALGQGPQFIFQYYREEENGRGNFPPRFSGLQFPNYSSELNVNALELDDSALYLCASSNRDRGPWEAFFGQGTRLTVV.

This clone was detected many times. DNA of the CDR3: TGTGCCAGCAGCGCCCCCCACAGGGGGGGCTCCTACAATGAGCAGTTCTTC. It translates to CASSAPHRGGSYNEQFF. V is TRBV9 and J is TRBJ2-1; possible D gene TRBD1, 8 bases. In germline, CDR1 is SGDLS, CDR2 YYNGEE. Trimming took 3 bases from V and 0 from J, leaving 16 bases between them. The CDR3 runs to 17 residues.

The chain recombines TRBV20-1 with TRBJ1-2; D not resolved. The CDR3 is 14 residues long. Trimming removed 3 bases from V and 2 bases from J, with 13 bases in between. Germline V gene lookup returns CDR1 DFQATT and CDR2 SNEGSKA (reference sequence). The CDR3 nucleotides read TGCAGTGCTAGTAGCCAGGCCACAAACTATGGCTACACCTTC. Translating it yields CSASSQATNYGYTF.

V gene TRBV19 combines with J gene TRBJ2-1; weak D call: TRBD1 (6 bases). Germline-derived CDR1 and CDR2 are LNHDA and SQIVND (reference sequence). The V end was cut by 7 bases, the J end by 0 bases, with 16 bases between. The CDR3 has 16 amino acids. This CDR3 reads CASTSEQGSSYNEQFF. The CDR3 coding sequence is TGTGCCAGTACGTCCGAGCAGGGGAGCTCCTACAATGAGCAGTTCTTC. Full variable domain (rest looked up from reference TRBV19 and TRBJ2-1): DGGITQSPKYLFRKEGQNVTLSCEQNLNHDAMYWYRQDPGQGLRLIYYSQIVNDFQKGDIAEGYSVSREKKESFPLTVTSAQKNPTAFYLCASTSEQGSSYNEQFFGPGTRLTVL.

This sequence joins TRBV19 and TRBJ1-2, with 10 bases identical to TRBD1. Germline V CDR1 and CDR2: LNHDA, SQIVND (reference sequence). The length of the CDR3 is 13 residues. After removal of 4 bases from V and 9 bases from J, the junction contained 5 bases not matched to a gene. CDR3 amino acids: CASSRGTGESYTF. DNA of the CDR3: TGTGCCAGTAGTAGGGGGACAGGGGAAAGCTACACCTTC.

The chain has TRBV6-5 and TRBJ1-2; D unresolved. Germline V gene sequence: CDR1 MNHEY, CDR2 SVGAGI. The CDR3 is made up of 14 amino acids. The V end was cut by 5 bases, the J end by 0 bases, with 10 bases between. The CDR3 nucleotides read TGTGCCAGCAGTAATGAGTTTACTAACTATGGCTACACCTTC. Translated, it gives CASSNEFTNYGYTF.

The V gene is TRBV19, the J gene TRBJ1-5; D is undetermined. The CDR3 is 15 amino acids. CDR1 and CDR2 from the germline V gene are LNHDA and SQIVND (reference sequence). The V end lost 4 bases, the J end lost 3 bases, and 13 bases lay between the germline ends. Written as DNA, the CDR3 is TGTGCCAGTAGTAGCCGGGGTCTGGACAATCAGCCCCAGCATTTT. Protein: CASSSRGLDNQPQHF.

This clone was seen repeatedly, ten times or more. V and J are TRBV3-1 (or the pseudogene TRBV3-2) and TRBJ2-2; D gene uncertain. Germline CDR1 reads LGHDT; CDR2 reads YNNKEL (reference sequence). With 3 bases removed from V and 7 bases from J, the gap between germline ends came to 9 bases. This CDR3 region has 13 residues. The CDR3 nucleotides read TGTGCCAGCAGCCAGCGACTGGACGGGGAGCTGTTTTTT. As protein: CASSQRLDGELFF.

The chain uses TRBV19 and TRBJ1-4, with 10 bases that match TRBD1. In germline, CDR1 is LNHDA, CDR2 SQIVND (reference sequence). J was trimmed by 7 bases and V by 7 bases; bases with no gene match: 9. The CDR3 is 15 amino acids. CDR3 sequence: CASTPTGGEREKLFF. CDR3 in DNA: TGTGCCAGTACTCCGACAGGGGGCGAGCGTGAAAAACTGTTTTTT.

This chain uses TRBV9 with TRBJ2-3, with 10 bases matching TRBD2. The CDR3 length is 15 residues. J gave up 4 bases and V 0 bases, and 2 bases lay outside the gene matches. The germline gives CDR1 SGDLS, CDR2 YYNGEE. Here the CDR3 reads CASSVDSGRADTQYF. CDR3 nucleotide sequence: TGTGCCAGCAGCGTAGACAGCGGGAGGGCAGATACGCAGTATTTT.

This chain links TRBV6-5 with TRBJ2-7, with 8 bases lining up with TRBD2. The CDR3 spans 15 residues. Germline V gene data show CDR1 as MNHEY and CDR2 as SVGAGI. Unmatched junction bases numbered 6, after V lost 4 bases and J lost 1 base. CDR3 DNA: TGTGCCAGCAGTTCATCCAGCGGGAGTTCCTACGAGCAGTACTTC. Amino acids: CASSSSSGSSYEQYF.

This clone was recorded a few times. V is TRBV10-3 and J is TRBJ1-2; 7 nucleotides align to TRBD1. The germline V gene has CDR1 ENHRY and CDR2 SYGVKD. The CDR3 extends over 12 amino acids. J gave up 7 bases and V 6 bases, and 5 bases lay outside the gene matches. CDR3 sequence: CAIRSDRLGYTF. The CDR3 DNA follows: TGTGCCATCAGGTCGGACAGGCTTGGCTACACCTTC.

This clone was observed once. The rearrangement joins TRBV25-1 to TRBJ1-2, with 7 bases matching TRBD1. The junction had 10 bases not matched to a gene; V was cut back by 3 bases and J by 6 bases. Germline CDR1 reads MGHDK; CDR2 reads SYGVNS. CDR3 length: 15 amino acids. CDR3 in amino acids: CASSDIGTVGDGYTF. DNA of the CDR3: TGTGCCAGCAGTGACATCGGGACAGTAGGCGATGGCTACACCTTC.

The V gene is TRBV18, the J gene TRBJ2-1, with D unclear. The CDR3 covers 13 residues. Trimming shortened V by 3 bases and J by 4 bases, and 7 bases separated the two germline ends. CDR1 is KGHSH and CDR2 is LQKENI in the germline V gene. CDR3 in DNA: TGTGCCAGCTCACCCGAGACTTACAATGAGCAGTTCTTC. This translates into CASSPETYNEQFF.

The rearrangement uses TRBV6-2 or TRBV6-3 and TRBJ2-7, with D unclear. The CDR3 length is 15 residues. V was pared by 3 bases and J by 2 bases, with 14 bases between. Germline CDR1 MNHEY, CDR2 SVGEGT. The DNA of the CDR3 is TGTGCCAGCAGTTATACCGCCGGCAGGCCCTACGAGCAGTACTTC. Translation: CASSYTAGRPYEQYF.

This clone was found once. CDR3 residues: CATSRNLGAGTEAFF. The CDR3 nucleotides read TGTGCCACCAGCAGAAATTTGGGGGCAGGGACTGAAGCTTTCTTT. The chain carries TRBV15 and TRBJ1-1, with a tentative D call TRBD1 (6 bases). Looked up from germline, CDR1 is LNHNV and CDR2 is YYDKDF (reference sequence). CDR3 length equals 15 residues. The V gene lost 2 bases and the J gene lost 5 bases, with 15 bases spanning the gap.

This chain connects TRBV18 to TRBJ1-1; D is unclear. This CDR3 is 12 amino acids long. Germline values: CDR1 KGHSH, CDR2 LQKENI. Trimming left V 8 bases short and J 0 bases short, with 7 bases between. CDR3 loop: CASQTVNTEAFF. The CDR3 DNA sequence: TGTGCCAGCCAAACAGTGAACACTGAAGCTTTCTTT.

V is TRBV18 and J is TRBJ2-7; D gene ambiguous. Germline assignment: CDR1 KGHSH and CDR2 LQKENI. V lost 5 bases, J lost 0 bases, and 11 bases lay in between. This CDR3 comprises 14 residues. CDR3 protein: CASSLTESSYEQYF. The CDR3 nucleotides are TGTGCCAGCTCATTAACTGAGAGCTCCTACGAGCAGTACTTC.

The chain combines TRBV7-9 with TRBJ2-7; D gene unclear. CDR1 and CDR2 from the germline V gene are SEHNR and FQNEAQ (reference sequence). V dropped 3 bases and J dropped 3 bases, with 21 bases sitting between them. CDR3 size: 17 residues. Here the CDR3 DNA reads TGTGCCAGCAGCTTTGCGCACCAAGCTCGTCCAGGCTACGAGCAGTACTTC. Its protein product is CASSFAHQARPGYEQYF.